The 24 T cell receptor beta chains below come from one sample, sequenced in a study of T cell responses to AZD1222 COVID-19 vaccine. Clones were read by immunoSEQ multiplex PCR, and TCRdb kept only the in-frame ones, dropping some. The data show about 110,000 clones, with about 90% seen just once and approximately 7.9% held by the top ten. Specimen: peripheral blood, collected on day 0 of AZD1222 vaccination. These receptors all stem from an adult in good health.

V usage is TRBV5-4 and J usage is TRBJ2-7; D is tentatively TRBD1 or TRBD2 (6 bases each). Germline assignment: CDR1 SGHNT and CDR2 YYREEE (reference sequence). The V and J ends lost 0 bases and 5 bases respectively, with 15 bases between them. CDR3 size: 15 residues. The CDR3 coding sequence is TGTGCCAGCAGCTTGGAGGGGGGAGTAACCCACGAGCAGTACTTC. Amino acids: CASSLEGGVTHEQYF. Variable domain in full (rest from reference TRBV5-4 and TRBJ2-7): ETGVTQSPTHLIKTRGQQVTLRCSSQSGHNTVSWYQQALGQGPQFIFQYYREEENGRGNFPPRFSGLQFPNYSSELNVNALELDDSALYLCASSLEGGVTHEQYFGPGTRLTVT.

This sequence joins TRBV20-1 and TRBJ2-3; unclear D gene. Trimming left V 3 bases short and J 1 base short, with 11 bases between. Looked up from germline, CDR1 is DFQATT and CDR2 is SNEGSKA (reference sequence). The CDR3 is 14 amino acids. Written as DNA, the CDR3 is TGCAGTGCTAGTCACCCCTCTCGCACAGATACGCAGTATTTT. It yields the protein CSASHPSRTDTQYF.

The chain links TRBV7-2 to TRBJ1-5; a possible D gene is TRBD1 (5 bases). CDR1 and CDR2 from the germline V gene are SGHTA and FQGNSA. V dropped 2 bases and J dropped 12 bases, with 17 bases sitting between them. The CDR3 spans 14 residues. The CDR3 DNA reads as TGTGCCAGCAGCTTAAAGACAGCCTCCTCGGTCCAGCATTTT. Encoded protein: CASSLKTASSVQHF.

This chain connects TRBV3-1 (or the pseudogene TRBV3-2) to TRBJ1-1; D might be TRBD1 (6 bases). Germline values: CDR1 LGHDT, CDR2 YNNKEL (reference sequence). The V end was cut by 2 bases, the J end by 4 bases, with 8 bases between. This CDR3 comprises 13 residues. The DNA for the CDR3 is TGTGCCAGCAGCCAACGCAGGGGCACTGAAGCTTTCTTT. This translates into CASSQRRGTEAFF.

This chain connects TRBV21-1 to TRBJ2-7; the DNA was not used to check the table's D call, TRBD2. TRBV21-1 is shown as a pseudogene. This CDR3 spans 17 amino acids. Written as DNA, the CDR3 is TGTGCCAGCAGCAAAGCGCCGATGTTTAAACGACTTCCCGAGCAGTACTTC. Protein: CASSKAPMFKRLPEQYF.

The V call is TRBV6-5, the J call TRBJ1-4; possibly TRBD1 for D (6 bases). The germline V gene has CDR1 MNHEY and CDR2 SVGAGI. The ends were cut back, 10 bases at V and 4 bases at J, with 19 bases in the middle. The CDR3 has 15 residues. DNA of the CDR3: TGTGCCATCGCCTCGGACAGAGCCGATAATGAAAAACTGTTTTTT. Amino acid sequence: CAIASDRADNEKLFF.

The chain has TRBV18 and TRBJ2-7; D might be TRBD2 (6 bases). Germline CDR1 reads KGHSH; CDR2 reads LQKENI. V dropped 1 base and J dropped 5 bases, with 15 bases sitting between them. CDR3 length: 15 residues. DNA of the CDR3: TGTGCCAGCTCACCACTCGAGGGAGGAATCCACGAGCAGTACTTC. Translated, it gives CASSPLEGGIHEQYF.

V is TRBV30 and J is TRBJ1-2; the D gene is possibly TRBD1 (6 bases). CDR3 size: 15 residues. V lost 7 bases and J lost 5, with 23 bases in between. Germline V gene sequence: CDR1 GTSNPN, CDR2 SVGIG (reference sequence). The chain's CDR3 is CAYFPPGAKVYGYTF. CDR3 bases: TGTGCCTACTTCCCCCCGGGGGCGAAGGTATATGGCTACACCTTC.

Turning to this clone: One end of the junction does not line up with germline, which may come from a read error. The chain links TRBV7-2 to TRBJ2-5; possibly TRBD2 for D (6 bases). This CDR3 comprises 12 residues. CDR1 is SGHTA, CDR2 FQGNSA, per germline. CDR3 DNA sequence: TGTGCCAGCAGCTTAGCGCGGGACTCAATGAACTTC. Its protein product is CASSLARDSMNF.

DNA of the CDR3: TGTGCCAGCAGCCGCGGGGGGGCTGAGACCCAGTACTTC. It is translated as CASSRGGAETQYF. This sequence joins TRBV3-1 (or the pseudogene TRBV3-2) and TRBJ2-5, with TRBD2 matching over 9 bases. CDR3 length equals 13 residues. The junction had 2 bases not matched to a gene; V was cut back by 4 bases and J by 5 bases. CDR1 and CDR2 (germline): LGHDT, YNNKEL (reference sequence).

The rearrangement uses TRBV6-5 and TRBJ1-6, with a tentative D call TRBD1 (6 bases). The CDR3 totals 16 residues. Trimming took off 2 bases at V and 4 bases at J, with 12 bases between the two ends. Germline CDR1 is MNHEY and CDR2 is SVGAGI. CDR3 amino acids: CASSYNGQSYNSPLHF. CDR3 DNA sequence: TGTGCCAGCAGTTACAACGGACAGTCTTATAATTCACCCCTCCACTTT.

The chain employs TRBV12-5 and TRBJ2-7, with a weak D call TRBD2 (5 bases). Per germline, CDR1 LGHNT and CDR2 FRNRAP. This CDR3 has 16 residues. Trimming took 0 bases from V and 2 from J, leaving 14 bases between them. The CDR3 protein is CASGLVVSATPYEQYF. CDR3 sequence (DNA): TGTGCTAGTGGTTTGGTGGTTAGCGCCACACCCTACGAGCAGTACTTC.

The V gene is TRBV4-3, the J gene TRBJ1-5; D uncertain. This CDR3 contains 13 residues. Trimming removed 0 bases at V and 6 bases at J, with 6 bases between. The germline CDR1 and CDR2 sequences are LGHNA and YSLEER. CDR3 sequence (DNA): TGCGCCAGCAGCCAAGATGGTCGTCAGCCCCAGCATTTT. Protein sequence: CASSQDGRQPQHF.

This chain uses TRBV7-7 with TRBJ2-5, with 10 positions matching TRBD2. Losses at the gene ends were 1 base for V and 5 bases for J; bases not matched to a gene: 7. From germline, CDR1 is SSHAT and CDR2 FNYEAQ (reference sequence). This CDR3 has 16 residues. CDR3 nucleotides: TGTGCCAGCAGCTTAGAGAGGACTAGCGGAGGGGAGACCCAGTACTTC. This encodes CASSLERTSGGETQYF. The full variable domain, its missing parts supplied by reference TRBV7-7 and TRBJ2-5, is GAGVSQSPRYKVTKRGQDVTLRCDPISSHATLYWYQQALGQGPEFLTYFNYEAQPDKSGLPSDRFSAERPEGSISTLTIQRTEQRDSAMYRCASSLERTSGGETQYFGPGTRLLVL.

The chain joins TRBV10-3 to TRBJ2-3; 7 bases agree with TRBD2. V gave up 0 bases and J gave up 6 bases; unmatched junction bases: 3. This CDR3 is 14 amino acids long. Per germline, CDR1 ENHRY and CDR2 SYGVKD. CDR3 bases: TGTGCCATCAGTGAGTCACTAGCGATCGATACGCAGTATTTT. This encodes CAISESLAIDTQYF.

This chain links TRBV29-1 with TRBJ2-3, with TRBD2 matching 8 bases. Looked up from germline, CDR1 is SQVTM and CDR2 is ANQGSEA. The V segment lost 4 bases and the J segment 3 bases; nucleotides outside the gene matches: 12. CDR3 length: 16 residues. The CDR3 DNA follows: TGCAGCGTTGTTAATACGGGAGGGCCTGGGACAGATACGCAGTATTTT. Translating it yields CSVVNTGGPGTDTQYF.

Note on this clone: The junction and the germline gene differ at one end; a read error may be behind it. This chain connects TRBV5-6 to TRBJ2-7; D is tentatively TRBD1 or TRBD2 (6 bases each). Germline V CDR1 and CDR2: SGHDT, YYEEEE. The CDR3 totals 13 residues. The chain's CDR3 is CASSLEGDYEQYF. DNA of the CDR3: TGTGCCAGCAGTTTGGAGGGGGACTACGAGCAGTACTTC.

The chain employs TRBV7-9 and TRBJ2-1; D remains unclear. V was shortened by 5 bases and J by 8 bases, with 13 bases between the two germline ends. Germline V gene data show CDR1 as SEHNR and CDR2 as FQNEAQ (reference sequence). The CDR3 length is 13 residues. CDR3 sequence: CASSRAARDEQFF. CDR3 nucleotides: TGTGCCAGCAGCCGTGCCGCACGGGATGAGCAGTTCTTC. Looking up the rest from reference TRBV7-9 and TRBJ2-1 gives the full variable domain: DTGVSQNPRHKITKRGQNVTFRCDPISEHNRLYWYRQTLGQGPEFLTYFQNEAQLEKSRLLSDRFSAERPKGSFSTLEIQRTEQGDSAMYLCASSRAARDEQFFGPGTRLTVL.

As regards this clone: Within the sample, other DNA sequences also encode this same CDR3. CDR3 amino acids: CASSPYNEQFF. The CDR3 bases are TGTGCCAGCAGCCCTTACAATGAGCAGTTCTTC. The rearrangement links TRBV11-2 to TRBJ2-1, with D uncertain. Germline CDR1 and CDR2: SGHAT and FQNNGV. The V and J ends lost 5 bases and 4 bases respectively, with 3 bases between them. The CDR3 has 11 amino acids. The complete variable domain, with remaining parts taken from reference TRBV11-2 and TRBJ2-1, reads EAGVAQSPRYKIIEKRQSVAFWCNPISGHATLYWYQQILGQGPKLLIQFQNNGVVDDSQLPKDRFSAERLKGVDSTLKIQPAKLEDSAVYLCASSPYNEQFFGPGTRLTVL.

This chain's CDR3 is CASSLGSTGGGLDGTQYF. CDR3 bases: TGTGCCAGCAGCTTAGGGTCTACAGGCGGGGGGCTGGACGGTACGCAGTATTTT. V and J are TRBV11-2 and TRBJ2-3, with TRBD2 matching 8 bases. V trimming: 1 base; J trimming: 8 bases; junction bases outside the gene matches: 17. This CDR3 region has 18 residues. Germline V gives CDR1 SGHAT, CDR2 FQNNGV. The full variable domain, completed using reference TRBV11-2 and TRBJ2-3, is EAGVAQSPRYKIIEKRQSVAFWCNPISGHATLYWYQQILGQGPKLLIQFQNNGVVDDSQLPKDRFSAERLKGVDSTLKIQPAKLEDSAVYLCASSLGSTGGGLDGTQYFGPGTRLTVL.

J is TRBJ1-3 and V is TRBV5-4, with D uncertain. This CDR3 spans 16 amino acids. V lost 3 bases and J 0 bases, leaving 13 bases between the germline ends. From germline, CDR1 is SGHNT and CDR2 YYREEE (reference sequence). The CDR3 DNA reads TGTGCCAGCAGCTCGGGCGGCGGACCCTCTGGAAACACCATATATTTT. It codes for CASSSGGGPSGNTIYF.

The rearrangement joins TRBV28 to TRBJ1-1; the match to TRBD1 covers 8 bases. J lost 1 base, V lost 4 bases, and 5 bases had no gene match. This CDR3 comprises 15 residues. In germline, CDR1 is MDHEN, CDR2 SYDVKM. The CDR3 protein is CASSSSGQGNTEAFF. CDR3 sequence (DNA): TGTGCCAGCAGTTCCTCCGGACAGGGGAACACTGAAGCTTTCTTT.

The rearrangement links TRBV27 to TRBJ1-2; D is ambiguous. The V end was cut by 6 bases, the J end by 0 bases, with 5 bases between. From germline, CDR1 is MNHEY and CDR2 SMNVEV (reference sequence). CDR3 size: 12 residues. The CDR3 reads CASRSPNYGYTF. The CDR3 DNA reads as TGTGCCAGCAGGAGTCCTAACTATGGCTACACCTTC.

About this clone itself: The junction departs from the called germline gene at one end, perhaps through a read error. The chain employs TRBV7-7 and TRBJ1-5; possibly TRBD1 for D (6 bases). This CDR3 is 16 amino acids long. Looked up from germline, CDR1 is SSHAT and CDR2 is FNYEAQ (reference sequence). The CDR3 region has the DNA TGTGCTAGCAGCTTGCTAAGGGGGTCAAAGGATCAGCCCCAGCATTTT. Its translation is CASSLLRGSKDQPQHF.